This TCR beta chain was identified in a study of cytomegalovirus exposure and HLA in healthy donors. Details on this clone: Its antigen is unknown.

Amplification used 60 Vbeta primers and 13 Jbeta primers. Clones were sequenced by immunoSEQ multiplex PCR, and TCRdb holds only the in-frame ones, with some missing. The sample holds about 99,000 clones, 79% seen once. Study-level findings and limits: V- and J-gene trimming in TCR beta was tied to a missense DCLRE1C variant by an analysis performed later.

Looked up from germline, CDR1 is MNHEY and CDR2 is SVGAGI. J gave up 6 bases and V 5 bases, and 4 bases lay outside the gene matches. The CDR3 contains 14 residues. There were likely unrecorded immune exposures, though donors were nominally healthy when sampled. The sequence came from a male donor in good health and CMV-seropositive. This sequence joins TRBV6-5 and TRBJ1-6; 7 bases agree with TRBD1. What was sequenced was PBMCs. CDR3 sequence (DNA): TGTGCCAGCAGTCGGGACAGAGGTAATTCACCCCTCCACTTT. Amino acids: CASSRDRGNSPLHF.